These 5 T cell receptor beta chains were all obtained from the same sample, sequenced in a study of CD8+ T cells in alopecia areata. Extracted RNA was reverse transcribed, and the resulting cDNA served as sequencing template. The method was immunoSEQ multiplex PCR; TCRdb's version includes in-frame clones alone and lacks a portion of them. Seen here are about 200,000 clones, 55% to 70% observed once, and the top ten hold around 4%. Treatment meaning: oral pan-JAK inhibitor, 5-10 mg twice daily. This sample comprised CD4+ T cells sorted from blood, obtained at week 4, from a patient treated with tofacitinib. These receptors were collected from a human donor with alopecia areata.

The V and J genes are TRBV29-1 and TRBJ2-6; TRBD2 is a possible D gene (6 bases). From germline, CDR1 is SQVTM and CDR2 ANQGSEA. The V end was cut by 4 bases, the J end by 6 bases, with 10 bases between. The CDR3 consists of 13 residues. CDR3 residues: CSVVGGPANVLTF. DNA of the CDR3: TGCAGCGTTGTAGGAGGGCCGGCCAACGTCCTGACTTTC. Full variable domain (outside the CDR3, taken from reference TRBV29-1 and TRBJ2-6): SAVISQKPSRDICQRGTSLTIQCQVDSQVTMMFWYRQQPGQSLTLIATANQGSEATYESGFVIDKFPISRPNLTFSTLTVSNMSPEDSSIYLCSVVGGPANVLTFGAGSRLTVL.

This clone was seen a few times. The gene calls are TRBV7-2 and TRBJ2-7, with a possible D match to TRBD1 (6 bases). This CDR3 contains 14 residues. From germline, CDR1 is SGHTA and CDR2 FQGNSA. V was cut by 5 bases and J by 2 bases, with 13 bases left in between. The CDR3 DNA reads as TGTGCCAGCAGCCCTGATGGGGGCCCCTACGAGCAGTACTTC. Residues: CASSPDGGPYEQYF. The full variable domain, rest sourced from reference TRBV7-2 and TRBJ2-7, is GAGVSQSPSNKVTEKGKDVELRCDPISGHTALYWYRQSLGQGLEFLIYFQGNSAPDKSGLPSDRFSAERTGGSVSTLTIQRTQQEDSAVYLCASSPDGGPYEQYFGPGTRLTVT.

The chain recombines TRBV6-1 with TRBJ2-7; 8 bases are a match to TRBD2. CDR1 MNHNS and CDR2 SASEGT come from the germline V gene. V shed 8 bases and J 6 bases; nucleotides not matched to a gene: 9. This CDR3 spans 13 amino acids. The CDR3 sequence: CASEPGLVAEQYF. The CDR3 nucleotides read TGTGCCAGCGAACCGGGACTAGTTGCCGAGCAGTACTTC.

The chain is built from TRBV9 and TRBJ1-2; the D gene is possibly TRBD1 (5 bases). The CDR3 sequence is 12 residues long. The germline V gene has CDR1 SGDLS and CDR2 YYNGEE. Trimming stripped 6 bases from V and 1 base from J, with 7 bases between. As DNA, the CDR3 is TGTGCCAGCACCAGGGTTAACTATGGCTACACCTTC. Its translation: CASTRVNYGYTF.

This clone turned up a few times. The chain combines TRBV20-1 with TRBJ2-7; tentative D call: TRBD2 (6 bases). CDR3 length: 11 amino acids. Germline CDR1 and CDR2: DFQATT and SNEGSKA (reference sequence). V was shortened by 6 bases and J by 9 bases, with 15 bases between the two germline ends. This chain's CDR3 is CSATILGGQYF. CDR3 nucleotides: TGCAGTGCCACCATCCTCGGGGGGCAGTACTTC.